The 22 T cell receptor beta chains reported below all come from one sample, sequenced in a study of OX40 agonist ivuxolimab in advanced cancers. Library generation was performed with the immunoSEQ multiplex PCR assay. TCRdb obtained this table from immuneACCESS and retained in-frame rearrangements with V and J assigned. These tables miss some clones; where compared with another copy, unresolved V genes account for less than half of the shortfall, and the remainder is unexplained. This sample lists about 51,000 clones; approximately 80% were detected once. The ten largest clonotypes hold around 2% of the sample. Sample: CD4+ or CD8+ T cells sorted from blood, taken in a trial of the OX40 agonist ivuxolimab. These receptors all come from an adult with an advanced solid tumor such as melanoma, head and neck, liver or kidney cancer.

V gene TRBV6-1 combines with J gene TRBJ1-5; D call uncertain. The germline CDR1 and CDR2 sequences are MNHNS and SASEGT. Trimming cost V 0 bases and J 1 base, with 4 bases left between them. CDR3 length: 14 amino acids. This CDR3 is CASSEAGSNQPQHF. As DNA, the CDR3 is TGTGCCAGCAGTGAAGCGGGGAGCAATCAGCCCCAGCATTTT.

This sequence joins TRBV4-1 and TRBJ2-1; the match to TRBD2 covers 12 bases. Germline CDR1 is MGHRA and CDR2 is YSYEKL. Trimming removed 1 base from V and 0 bases from J; junction bases left unmatched: 4. The CDR3 has 18 amino acids. The DNA for the CDR3 is TGCGCCAGCAGCCAAGGACTAGCGGGGGTGAGCTCCTACAATGAGCAGTTCTTC. This sequence encodes CASSQGLAGVSSYNEQFF.

The chain has TRBV10-3 and TRBJ2-2; D possibly corresponds to TRBD1 (5 bases). V was shortened by 0 bases and J by 1 base, with 6 bases between the two germline ends. Per the germline V gene, CDR1 is ENHRY and CDR2 is SYGVKD. The CDR3 sequence is 15 residues long. CDR3 sequence reads: CAISESGQNTGELFF. CDR3 nucleotides: TGTGCCATCAGTGAGTCTGGACAGAACACCGGGGAGCTGTTTTTT.

The gene calls are TRBV27 and TRBJ2-1; 14 bases line up with TRBD2. There are 15 residues in the CDR3. V gave up 5 bases and J gave up 15 bases; unmatched junction bases: 12. The germline V gene has CDR1 MNHEY and CDR2 SMNVEV (reference sequence). The CDR3 DNA is TGTGCCAGCAGTCCACCCGGGACTAGCGGGAGCAGCGGGTTCTTC. Translation gives CASSPPGTSGSSGFF.

The chain couples TRBV6-6 to TRBJ1-2; D not resolved. The V and J ends lost 7 bases and 3 bases respectively, with 12 bases between them. This CDR3 region has 13 residues. From germline, CDR1 is MNHNY and CDR2 SVGAGI (reference sequence). Written as DNA, the CDR3 is TGTGCCAGCAAGGTCTCGGGGTACTATGGCTACACCTTC. This sequence encodes CASKVSGYYGYTF.

The rearrangement links TRBV2 to TRBJ1-4; possibly TRBD1 for D (6 bases). V was pared by 3 bases and J by 8 bases, with 10 bases between. Germline values: CDR1 SNHLY, CDR2 FYNNEI. The CDR3 extends over 13 amino acids. CDR3 in amino acids: CASSDGGVEKLFF. In nucleotides, the CDR3 is TGTGCCAGCAGTGATGGGGGCGTCGAAAAACTGTTTTTT.

V usage is TRBV7-3 and J usage is TRBJ2-1; D uncertain. Germline V gives CDR1 SGHTA, CDR2 FQGTGA. Trimming removed 2 bases from V and 9 bases from J, with 5 bases in between. The CDR3 loop spans 11 amino acids. As DNA, the CDR3 is TGTGCCAGCAGCTTAGGCGGTGAGCAGTTCTTC. Encoded protein: CASSLGGEQFF.

As concerns this clone: Other nucleotide sequences in the sample specify the same CDR3. The rearrangement links TRBV10-3 to TRBJ2-1; D call uncertain. Germline V gene sequence: CDR1 ENHRY, CDR2 SYGVKD. The V and J ends lost 6 bases and 4 bases respectively, with 10 bases between them. The CDR3 contains 13 residues. CDR3 amino acids: CAISDSTYNEQFF. The CDR3 region has the DNA TGTGCCATCAGCGATTCTACTTACAATGAGCAGTTCTTC.

This clone occurred once. The J gene is TRBJ1-6, the V gene TRBV7-8; TRBD1 matches at 7 bases. The germline CDR1 and CDR2 sequences are SGHVS and FQNEAQ. This CDR3 has 17 amino acids. V shed 2 bases, J shed 6 bases, and the junction held 10 bases outside the gene matches. The CDR3 nucleotides are TGTGCCAGCAGCTTATCGACAGGGACTCCCGTTAATTCACCCCTCCACTTT. Translating gives CASSLSTGTPVNSPLHF.

This chain links TRBV5-6 with TRBJ1-2; 7 bases line up with TRBD1. The V segment lost 2 bases and the J segment 8 bases; nucleotides outside the gene matches: 9. The CDR3 covers 14 residues. Germline values: CDR1 SGHDT, CDR2 YYEEEE. CDR3 nucleotides: TGTGCCAGCAGCTTCGGCAGGGGGGCGGGCGGCTACACCTTC. Its protein product is CASSFGRGAGGYTF.

V is TRBV4-2 and J is TRBJ2-2; 8 bases are a match to TRBD2. There are 15 residues in the CDR3. Germline V gives CDR1 LGHNA, CDR2 YNFKEQ. The V and J ends lost 0 bases and 7 bases, in that order; junction bases with no gene match: 4. The CDR3 spells CASSQDGRASGELFF. The CDR3 DNA reads TGTGCCAGCAGCCAAGACGGGAGGGCCAGCGGGGAGCTGTTTTTT.

This clone was observed a handful of times. One junction end does not reproduce the germline sequence, and a read error may be involved. J is TRBJ2-7 and V is TRBV6-1, with TRBD1 matching 7 bases. Germline V lookup: CDR1 MNHNS, CDR2 SASEGT. The CDR3 sequence is 15 residues long. The CDR3 DNA sequence: TGTGCCAGCAGTGAAGGAAGGGGGCGCTCCCACGAGCAGTACTTC. This translates into CASSEGRGRSHEQYF.

The chain employs TRBV2 and TRBJ2-3, with 8 bases aligning to TRBD1. CDR3 length equals 16 residues. In germline, CDR1 is SNHLY, CDR2 FYNNEI. V shed 6 bases, J shed 2 bases, and the junction held 10 bases outside the gene matches. The CDR3 here is CASSATPTGATDTQYF. The CDR3 DNA sequence: TGTGCCAGCAGCGCCACTCCGACAGGGGCCACAGATACGCAGTATTTT.

The V call is TRBV2, the J call TRBJ2-5; D is uncertain. The germline V and J ends were trimmed by 2 bases and 3 bases, with 10 bases remaining between them. In germline, CDR1 is SNHLY, CDR2 FYNNEI. The CDR3 is 14 amino acids. In nucleotides, the CDR3 is TGTGCCAGCAGTGAATTGTTGGCGGAAGAGACCCAGTACTTC. Translated: CASSELLAEETQYF.

The V and J genes are TRBV20-1 and TRBJ1-1; D ambiguous. Trimming took off 7 bases at V and 3 bases at J, with 9 bases between the two ends. This CDR3 has 11 amino acids. Germline CDR1 and CDR2: DFQATT and SNEGSKA (reference sequence). The CDR3 coding sequence is TGCAGTGTTTCAACTTACACTGAAGCTTTCTTT. This codes for CSVSTYTEAFF.

This chain joins TRBV5-1 and TRBJ2-7; D is perhaps TRBD2 (5 bases). The CDR3 totals 14 residues. The germline V gene has CDR1 SGHRS and CDR2 YFSETQ. V shed 4 bases and J shed 6 bases, with 17 bases lying between them. The CDR3 coding sequence is TGCGCCAGCAGCCCCCGGGGTAGCTCTGGCGAGCAGTACTTC. This translates into CASSPRGSSGEQYF.

The chain carries TRBV6-6 and TRBJ1-5; TRBD1 might be the D (6 bases). With 6 bases removed from V and 7 bases from J, the gap between germline ends came to 13 bases. Germline CDR1 and CDR2: MNHNY and SVGAGI (reference sequence). This CDR3 comprises 13 residues. The CDR3 region is CASSGGQHQPQHF. As DNA, the CDR3 is TGTGCCAGCAGCGGCGGACAGCACCAGCCCCAGCATTTT.

V usage is TRBV19 and J usage is TRBJ1-1, with D possibly being TRBD1 (5 bases). The CDR3 has 15 amino acids. Trimming pared 0 bases from V and 1 base from J, leaving 9 bases between. The germline V gene has CDR1 LNHDA and CDR2 SQIVND (reference sequence). The CDR3 is CASSIEVRGNTEAFF. The CDR3 nucleotides read TGTGCCAGTAGTATAGAGGTAAGGGGGAACACTGAAGCTTTCTTT.

The chain links TRBV9 to TRBJ2-2; a weak D match, TRBD2 (5 bases). Germline CDR1 and CDR2: SGDLS and YYNGEE. This CDR3 is built from 15 residues. The V end lost 3 bases, the J end lost 4 bases, and 13 bases lay between the germline ends. The CDR3, as DNA: TGTGCCAGCAGCGCTAGGAGAAGCGGCACCGGGGAGCTGTTTTTT. Protein product: CASSARRSGTGELFF.

This chain joins TRBV6-5 and TRBJ1-1, with 7 nucleotides matching TRBD1. V lost 6 bases, J lost 6 bases, and 13 bases stayed unmatched. Germline CDR1 is MNHEY and CDR2 is SVGAGI. This CDR3 has 15 residues. The CDR3 region has the DNA TGTGCCAGCAGGCCCGCAGGGGGGCGGGAAGCTGAAGCTTTCTTT. Translation: CASRPAGGREAEAFF.

This clone appeared once. The chain employs TRBV6-5 and TRBJ1-4, with D unresolved. CDR1 is MNHEY, CDR2 SVGAGI, per germline. V was cut by 4 bases and J by 0 bases, with 6 bases left in between. The CDR3 is made up of 14 amino acids. CDR3 amino acids: CASSSSATNEKLFF. The CDR3 DNA follows: TGTGCCAGCAGTTCAAGCGCAACTAATGAAAAACTGTTTTTT.

This clone was observed a handful of times. This chain uses TRBV19 with TRBJ1-1; D not certain. Germline assignment: CDR1 LNHDA and CDR2 SQIVND (reference sequence). This CDR3 contains 13 residues. Trimming pared 3 bases from V and 2 bases from J, leaving 7 bases between. CDR3 in DNA: TGTGCCAGTAGTATCTCGGGAAACACTGAAGCTTTCTTT. It yields the protein CASSISGNTEAFF.